This is a list of T cell receptor beta chains from one sample in a study of T-cell reconstitution after alpha-beta-depleted transplantation in children. MiXCR, run by TCRdb on the PCR reads, gives a single entry per CDR3 protein. The table has about a million distinct CDR3 sequences, about 30% seen once. The source material was PBMCs, mostly from graft donor cells, sampled 360 days after TCRalphabeta/CD19-depleted stem cell transplant. These receptors originate from a boy in the first two years of life who had a stem cell transplant for SCID, so the T cells may come from the graft donor. Each CDR3 is given with its conserved first and last residue. D genes are given only for firm matches. Expanded clones are given a class, and other clones once, few, many or no size at all.

J,D,V,size,CDR3,DNA
TRBJ1-2,TRBD1,TRBV6-5,-,CASSSPGQGCGYTF,TGTGCCAGCAGTTCCCCGGGACAGGGCTGCGGCTACACCTTC
TRBJ2-2,TRBD2,TRBV5-1,-,CASSPRLAGQNTGELFF,TGCGCCAGCAGCCCCCGGCTAGCGGGCCAGAACACCGGGGAGCTGTTTTTT
TRBJ2-7,-,TRBV20-1,-,CSARDRPEGKNEQYF,TGCAGTGCTAGAGATAGGCCAGAAGGAAAGAACGAGCAGTACTTC
TRBJ1-4,TRBD1,TRBV20-1,few,CSAKTGDGEKLFF,TGCAGTGCAAAGACAGGGGACGGGGAAAAACTGTTTTTT
TRBJ2-5,TRBD2,TRBV11-2,-,CASSLGDLSGGVGETQYF,TGTGCCAGCAGCTTAGGAGACCTTAGCGGGGGGGTAGGAGAGACCCAGTACTTC
TRBJ1-1,-,TRBV7-8,-,CASSLTLRSTEAFF,TGTGCCAGCAGCTTAACACTAAGGAGCACTGAAGCTTTCTTT
TRBJ2-1,TRBD2,TRBV7-9,few,CASSFLADHNEQFF,TGTGCCAGCAGCTTTCTAGCGGACCACAATGAGCAGTTCTTC
TRBJ1-5,-,TRBV20-1,-,CSASGHSNQPQHF,TGCAGTGCGTCCGGGCATAGCAATCAGCCCCAGCATTTT
TRBJ2-3,-,TRBV7-9,few,CASSLVAQKTDTQYF,TGTGCCAGCAGCTTAGTCGCCCAGAAAACAGATACGCAGTATTTT
TRBJ2-7,-,TRBV12-3/TRBV12-4,few,CASSLDTRTGYEQYF,TGTGCCAGCAGTTTAGATACCAGAACTGGCTACGAGCAGTACTTC
TRBJ1-6,-,TRBV12-3/TRBV12-4,-,CASSSEGLHNSPLHF,TGTGCCAGCAGTTCAGAAGGGCTGCATAATTCACCCCTCCACTTT
TRBJ2-3,-,TRBV7-9,few,CASSLHLAGTDTQYF,TGTGCCAGCAGCTTACATCTAGCAGGCACAGATACGCAGTATTTT
TRBJ2-2,-,TRBV4-3,few,CASSLQGQGGELFF,TGCGCCAGCAGTCTGCAGGGCCAGGGCGGGGAGCTGTTTTTT
TRBJ1-2,-,TRBV24-1,-,CATSEPDSQFYGYTF,TGTGCCACCAGTGAACCGGACAGTCAATTCTATGGCTACACCTTC
TRBJ2-2,-,TRBV9,-,CASSARLGGELFF,TGTGCCAGCAGCGCGCGACTGGGCGGGGAGCTGTTTTTT
TRBJ2-5,TRBD1,TRBV13,few,CASSQGQYWETQYF,TGTGCCAGCAGCCAGGGACAGTACTGGGAGACCCAGTACTTC
TRBJ2-1,TRBD1,TRBV20-1,few,CSAAGQGYISYNEQFF,TGCAGTGCTGCCGGACAGGGGTACATATCCTACAATGAGCAGTTCTTC
TRBJ2-7,TRBD1,TRBV25-1,-,CASKDRGDGEQYF,TGTGCCAGCAAGGACAGGGGGGACGGCGAGCAGTACTTC
TRBJ1-2,-,TRBV12-3/TRBV12-4,-,CASQGFGPREGYTF,TGTGCCAGCCAGGGGTTCGGACCTCGGGAAGGCTACACCTTC
TRBJ2-1,TRBD2,TRBV12-3/TRBV12-4,-,CASSLGLAGGFGIDEQFF,TGTGCCAGCAGCCTCGGACTAGCGGGGGGGTTCGGGATAGATGAGCAGTTCTTC